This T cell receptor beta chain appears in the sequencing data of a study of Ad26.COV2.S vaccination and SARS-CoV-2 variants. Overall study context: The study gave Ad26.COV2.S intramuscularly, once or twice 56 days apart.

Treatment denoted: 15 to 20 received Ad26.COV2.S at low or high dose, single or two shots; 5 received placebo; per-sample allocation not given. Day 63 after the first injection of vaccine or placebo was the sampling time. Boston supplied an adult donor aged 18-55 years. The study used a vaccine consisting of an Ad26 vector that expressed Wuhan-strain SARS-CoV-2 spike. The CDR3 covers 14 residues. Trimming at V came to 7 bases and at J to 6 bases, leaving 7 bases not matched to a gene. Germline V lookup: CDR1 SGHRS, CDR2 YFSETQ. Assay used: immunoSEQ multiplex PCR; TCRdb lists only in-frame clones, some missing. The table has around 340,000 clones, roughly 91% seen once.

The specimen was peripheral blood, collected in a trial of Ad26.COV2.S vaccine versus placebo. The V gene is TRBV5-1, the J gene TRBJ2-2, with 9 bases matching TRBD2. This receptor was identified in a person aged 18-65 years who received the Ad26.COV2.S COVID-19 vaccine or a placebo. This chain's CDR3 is CASGGGAGAGELFF. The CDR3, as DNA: TGCGCCAGCGGCGGGGGGGCCGGAGCCGGGGAGCTGTTTTTT.